A single sample is the source of the 5 T cell receptor beta chains below, sequenced in a study of blood T cells in healthy people across ages. A J-beta primer mix and a sample-barcoded 5' primer were used in a second PCR of about 7 to 12 cycles. MiXCR, applied by TCRdb to the 5' RACE reads, yields one record per CDR3 protein. The sample holds about 1,400,000 distinct CDR3 sequences; approximately 40% are singletons and the top ten take under 8%. The sample was blood. These TCRs come from a woman under 30 in good health.

The chain links TRBV12-3 or TRBV12-4 to TRBJ2-7; perhaps D is TRBD1 or TRBD2 (5 bases each). The V and J ends lost 9 bases and 7 bases respectively, with 22 bases between them. The CDR3 totals 14 residues. The CDR3 bases are TGTGCCAGTTCGGGGCGGGTAAAGAACAATGAGCAGTACTTC. This encodes CASSGRVKNNEQYF.

The V call is TRBV6-5, the J call TRBJ1-6; TRBD1 aligns across 8 bases. Trimming took 0 bases from V and 10 from J; bases not matched to a gene: 8. The CDR3 has 16 residues. In germline, CDR1 is MNHEY, CDR2 SVGAGI. As DNA, the CDR3 is TGTGCCAGCAGTTACTCGAGGACAGGGAAAGGATCACCCCTCCACTTT. This codes for CASSYSRTGKGSPLHF.

This chain joins TRBV18 and TRBJ2-3; maybe TRBD2 (5 bases). The CDR3 is made up of 14 amino acids. V lost 3 bases to trimming and J lost 5 bases, with 12 bases between them. Germline lookup yields CDR1 KGHSH and CDR2 LQKENI. For the CDR3, the DNA is TGTGCCAGCTCACCGAATGGCGAGGGAGATACGCAGTATTTT. It yields the protein CASSPNGEGDTQYF.

This clonotype occurred a few times. J is TRBJ1-1 and V is TRBV10-3, with D uncertain. The CDR3 is 13 amino acids. Germline CDR1 reads ENHRY; CDR2 reads SYGVKD. The germline V and J ends were trimmed by 7 bases and 1 base, with 10 bases remaining between them. The CDR3 sequence: CAITRDPNTEAFF. In DNA form, the CDR3 reads TGTGCCATCACGAGGGATCCGAACACTGAAGCTTTCTTT.

This clonotype was detected only a few times. The CDR3 sequence is CASSGRSSYNEQYF. The CDR3 coding sequence is TGTGCCAGCAGTGGTCGGAGCTCCTACAATGAGCAGTACTTC. The rearrangement links TRBV6-2 or TRBV6-3 to TRBJ2-1; D unclear. The DNA end lines up better with TRBJ2-7; the J call may be wrong. The germline V gene has CDR1 MNHEY and CDR2 SVGEGT. The length of the CDR3 is 14 residues.